This T cell receptor beta chain was documented in a study of CD4+ T cells in melanoma (dated by TCRdb to 2022 to 2024). As for the study more broadly: The study examined neoantigen-specific CD4+ T cells in human melanoma.

The germline V gene supplies CDR1 MNHEY and CDR2 SVGAGI. V drops 7 bases and J drops 6 bases, leaving 13 bases in between. The CDR3 starts with the cysteine, ends with the phenylalanine, and has 14 residues. CDR3 DNA is the only sequence kept; it has 42 bases, read in frame from the first base. To prepare the library, the immunoSEQ multiplex PCR assay was applied. This is the immuneACCESS table as TCRdb keeps it, with only in-frame sequences that have V and J called. A part of the clones is gone; compared with another copy, unresolved V genes explain less than half, and the rest is unexplained. Recorded for this sample are fewer than 150,000 clones; 80% to 95% of them occurred a single time. The top ten constitute 1.5% to 1.7% of the sample. Donors were patients with melanoma. Broader findings and caveats from the paper: The report described a correlation between neoantigen-specific CD4+ T cells and the function of CD8+ T cells, macrophages and B cells. Diverse differentiation states were reported to be shown by neoantigen-specific CD4+ T cells in melanoma.

With respect to this clone: Its antigen has not been determined. Base qualities are not provided; no much larger clone lies one nucleotide away.

The sequence was obtained from a human donor with melanoma. The chain joins TRBV6-5 to TRBJ1-6; a confident D gene designation cannot be given. In nucleotides, the sequence is TGTGCCAGCAATCGACGGGAGGTTAATTCACCCCTCCACTTT. Translated, it gives CASNRREVNSPLHF.